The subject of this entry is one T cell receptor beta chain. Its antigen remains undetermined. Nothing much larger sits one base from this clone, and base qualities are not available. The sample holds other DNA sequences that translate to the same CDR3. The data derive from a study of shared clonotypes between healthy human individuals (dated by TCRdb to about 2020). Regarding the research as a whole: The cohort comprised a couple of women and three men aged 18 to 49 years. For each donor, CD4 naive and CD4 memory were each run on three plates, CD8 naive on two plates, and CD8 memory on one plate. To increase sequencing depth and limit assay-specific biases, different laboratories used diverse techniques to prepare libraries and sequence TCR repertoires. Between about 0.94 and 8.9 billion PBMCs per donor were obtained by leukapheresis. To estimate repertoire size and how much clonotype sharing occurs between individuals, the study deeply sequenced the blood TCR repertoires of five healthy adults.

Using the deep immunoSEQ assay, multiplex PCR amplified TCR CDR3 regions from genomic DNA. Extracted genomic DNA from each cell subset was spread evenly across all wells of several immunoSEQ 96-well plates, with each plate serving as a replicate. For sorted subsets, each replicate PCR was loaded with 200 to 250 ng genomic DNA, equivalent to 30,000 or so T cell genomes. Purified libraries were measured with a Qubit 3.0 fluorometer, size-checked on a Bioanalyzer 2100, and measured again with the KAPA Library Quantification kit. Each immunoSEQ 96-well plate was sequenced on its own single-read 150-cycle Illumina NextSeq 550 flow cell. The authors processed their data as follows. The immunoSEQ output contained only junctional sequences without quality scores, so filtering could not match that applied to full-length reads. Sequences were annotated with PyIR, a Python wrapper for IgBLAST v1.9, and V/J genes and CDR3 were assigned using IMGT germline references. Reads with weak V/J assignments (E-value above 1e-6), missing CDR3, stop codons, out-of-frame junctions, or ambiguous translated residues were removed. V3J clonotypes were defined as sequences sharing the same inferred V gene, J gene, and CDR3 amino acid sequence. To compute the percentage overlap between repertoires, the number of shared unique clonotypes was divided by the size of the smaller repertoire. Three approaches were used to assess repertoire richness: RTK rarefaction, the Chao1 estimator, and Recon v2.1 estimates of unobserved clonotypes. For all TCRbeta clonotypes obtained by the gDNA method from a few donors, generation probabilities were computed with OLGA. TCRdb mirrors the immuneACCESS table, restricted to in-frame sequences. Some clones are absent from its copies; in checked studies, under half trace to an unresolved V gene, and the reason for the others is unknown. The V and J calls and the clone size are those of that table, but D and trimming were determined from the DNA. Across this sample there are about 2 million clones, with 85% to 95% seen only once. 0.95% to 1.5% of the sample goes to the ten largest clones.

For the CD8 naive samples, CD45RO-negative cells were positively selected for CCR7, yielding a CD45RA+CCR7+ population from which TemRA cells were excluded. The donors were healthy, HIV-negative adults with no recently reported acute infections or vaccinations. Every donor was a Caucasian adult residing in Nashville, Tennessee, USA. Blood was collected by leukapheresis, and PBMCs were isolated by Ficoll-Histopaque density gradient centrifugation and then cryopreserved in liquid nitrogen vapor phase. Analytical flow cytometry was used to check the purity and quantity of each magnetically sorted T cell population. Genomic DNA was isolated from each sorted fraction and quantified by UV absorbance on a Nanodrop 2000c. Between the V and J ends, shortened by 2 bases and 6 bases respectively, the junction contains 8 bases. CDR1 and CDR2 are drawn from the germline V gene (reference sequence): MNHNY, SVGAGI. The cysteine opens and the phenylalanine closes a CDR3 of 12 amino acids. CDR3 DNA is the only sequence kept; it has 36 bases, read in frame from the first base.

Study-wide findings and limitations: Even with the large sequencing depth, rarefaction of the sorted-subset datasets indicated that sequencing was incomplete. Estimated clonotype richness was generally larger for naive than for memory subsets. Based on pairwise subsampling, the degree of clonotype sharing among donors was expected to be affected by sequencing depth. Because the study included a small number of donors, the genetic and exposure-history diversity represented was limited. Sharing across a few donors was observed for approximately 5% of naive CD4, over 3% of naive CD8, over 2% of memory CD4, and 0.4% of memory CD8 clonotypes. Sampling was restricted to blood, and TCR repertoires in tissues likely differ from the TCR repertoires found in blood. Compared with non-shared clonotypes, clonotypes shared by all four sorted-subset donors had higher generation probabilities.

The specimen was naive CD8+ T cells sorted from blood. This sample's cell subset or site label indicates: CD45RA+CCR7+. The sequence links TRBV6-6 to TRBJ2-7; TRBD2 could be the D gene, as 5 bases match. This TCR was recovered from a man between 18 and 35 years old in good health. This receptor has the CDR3 CASSYGEGEQYF. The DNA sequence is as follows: TGTGCCAGCAGTTACGGTGAGGGCGAGCAGTACTTC.